Listed below are T cell receptor beta chains from one sample, sequenced in a study of regulatory T cells in long-lasting Graves disease. TCRdb independently ran MiXCR on the multiplex PCR reads; one entry per CDR3 protein. The table lists around 470,000 distinct CDR3 sequences, approximately 14% of them singletons. These records were also assigned to another study, of T cells in Graves' hyperthyroidism and ophthalmopathy.

Sequencing used peripheral blood mononuclear cells (PBMCs), obtained at new diagnosis, from a patient treated with antithyroid drugs. The receptors were sampled from a woman between 50 and 59 years old with Graves disease. Both conserved end residues are part of each CDR3. The order of the fields is V gene, D gene, clone size, J gene, CDR3 DNA, CDR3 protein. D genes are given only for firm matches. The listing skips clone size in some rows; elsewhere it reads once, few, many or a size class.

V gene: TRBV12-3/TRBV12-4; D gene: TRBD1; clone size: many; J gene: TRBJ2-2; CDR3 DNA: TGTGCCAGCAGATACAACAGGGGTAACACCGGGGAGCTGTTTTTT; CDR3 protein: CASRYNRGNTGELFF
V gene: TRBV6-1; D gene: TRBD1; clone size: many; J gene: TRBJ1-5; CDR3 DNA: TGTGCCAGCACCCAGGGGGGGCCGGAGAATCAGCCCCAGCATTTT; CDR3 protein: CASTQGGPENQPQHF
V gene: TRBV29-1; D gene: TRBD2; clone size: few; J gene: TRBJ2-1; CDR3 DNA: TGCAGCGCTGCTGGTGCGGGAGCAGGAGATGAGCAGTTCTTC; CDR3 protein: CSAAGAGAGDEQFF
V gene: TRBV6-4; D gene: -; clone size: -; J gene: TRBJ1-1; CDR3 DNA: TGTGCCAGCAGGGGAGGACAGAACACTGAAGCTTTCTTT; CDR3 protein: CASRGGQNTEAFF
V gene: TRBV10-3; D gene: TRBD2; clone size: few; J gene: TRBJ2-1; CDR3 DNA: TGTGCCATCAGCGAAATAGCGGGAAGGGACAATGAGCAGTTCTTC; CDR3 protein: CAISEIAGRDNEQFF
V gene: TRBV18; D gene: TRBD2; clone size: -; J gene: TRBJ2-1; CDR3 DNA: TGTGCCAGCTCCCCGGGACTAGCGGATATTTACAATGAGCAGTTCTTC; CDR3 protein: CASSPGLADIYNEQFF
V gene: TRBV20-1; D gene: TRBD1; clone size: -; J gene: TRBJ1-2; CDR3 DNA: TGCAGTGCTGGTGCGGGACAGGGGGAGAGCTATGGCTACACCTTC; CDR3 protein: CSAGAGQGESYGYTF
V gene: TRBV24-1; D gene: TRBD2; clone size: many; J gene: TRBJ2-1; CDR3 DNA: TGTGCCACCAGTGATTTGCGTTTTTTCTTGATACTAGCGGGAGTGGGGGACAATGAGCAGTTCTTC; CDR3 protein: CATSDLRFFLILAGVGDNEQFF
V gene: TRBV6-6; D gene: -; clone size: many; J gene: TRBJ1-5; CDR3 DNA: TGTGCCAGCAGTTACTCGGGCCAAACGGGACCAAATCAGCCCCAGCATTTT; CDR3 protein: CASSYSGQTGPNQPQHF
V gene: TRBV6-1; D gene: -; clone size: -; J gene: TRBJ1-2; CDR3 DNA: TGTGCCAGCAGCGAAGGGACGGTGGGACTTTCTGGCTACACCTTC; CDR3 protein: CASSEGTVGLSGYTF
V gene: TRBV12-3/TRBV12-4; D gene: -; clone size: many; J gene: TRBJ2-3; CDR3 DNA: TGTGCCAGCAGTTTTGGGACATTCACAGATACGCAGTATTTT; CDR3 protein: CASSFGTFTDTQYF
V gene: TRBV6-4; D gene: TRBD2; clone size: few; J gene: TRBJ2-1; CDR3 DNA: TGTGCCAGCAGCCGAACTAGCGGGAGCTATGAGCAGCTCTTC; CDR3 protein: CASSRTSGSYEQLF
V gene: TRBV2; D gene: -; clone size: many; J gene: TRBJ1-2; CDR3 DNA: TGTGCCAGCAGTGGGCAGACCTCTGATGGCTACACCTTC; CDR3 protein: CASSGQTSDGYTF
V gene: TRBV10-3; D gene: -; clone size: few; J gene: TRBJ2-2; CDR3 DNA: TGTGCCATCACCCCAGGTACCGGGGAGCTGTTTTTT; CDR3 protein: CAITPGTGELFF
V gene: TRBV10-3; D gene: TRBD2; clone size: many; J gene: TRBJ2-2; CDR3 DNA: TGTGCCATCAGTGAGACTAGCGGAGTGGAGCTGTTTTTT; CDR3 protein: CAISETSGVELFF
V gene: TRBV7-3; D gene: TRBD2; clone size: many; J gene: TRBJ2-5; CDR3 DNA: TGTGCCAGCAGCTTAACCAGCGGGAGGGGGGAGACCCAGTACTTC; CDR3 protein: CASSLTSGRGETQYF
V gene: TRBV4-1; D gene: TRBD1; clone size: -; J gene: TRBJ2-5; CDR3 DNA: TGCGCCAGCAGCCGACCGGGACAGACGGCAGCGGAGACCCAGTACTTC; CDR3 protein: CASSRPGQTAAETQYF
V gene: TRBV2; D gene: -; clone size: many; J gene: TRBJ2-1; CDR3 DNA: TGTGCCAGCACCCTTAGGGGGGACAGTGAGCAGTTCTTC; CDR3 protein: CASTLRGDSEQFF
V gene: TRBV5-1; D gene: -; clone size: -; J gene: TRBJ2-4; CDR3 DNA: TGTGCCAGCAGCTTAGGACAGTTGACTAACATTCAGTACTTC; CDR3 protein: CASSLGQLTNIQYF
V gene: TRBV18; D gene: TRBD1; clone size: few; J gene: TRBJ2-1; CDR3 DNA: TGTGCCAGCTCGGGACAGACGAATGAGCAGTTCTTC; CDR3 protein: CASSGQTNEQFF
V gene: TRBV20-1; D gene: TRBD2; clone size: many; J gene: TRBJ2-1; CDR3 DNA: TGCAGTGCTAGAGATTCTGGTCAAGCGGGAGCCTACAATGAGCAGTTCTTC; CDR3 protein: CSARDSGQAGAYNEQFF
V gene: TRBV6-5; D gene: -; clone size: many; J gene: TRBJ1-3; CDR3 DNA: TGTGCCAGCAGTTACTCGCGCGCCTTTAAAAACACCATATATTTT; CDR3 protein: CASSYSRAFKNTIYF
V gene: TRBV12-3/TRBV12-4; D gene: -; clone size: once; J gene: TRBJ2-2; CDR3 DNA: TGTGCCAGCAGCACGAACACCGGGGAGCCGTTTTTT; CDR3 protein: CASSTNTGEPFF
V gene: TRBV19; D gene: TRBD2; clone size: many; J gene: TRBJ2-2; CDR3 DNA: TGTGCCAGTAGTCAAAAGGGACTAGCGGGAGCGACGAACACCGGGGAGCTGTTTTTT; CDR3 protein: CASSQKGLAGATNTGELFF
V gene: TRBV28; D gene: -; clone size: many; J gene: TRBJ1-1; CDR3 DNA: TGTGCCAGCAGTCCCCAATGGGGGAACACTGAAGCTTTCTTT; CDR3 protein: CASSPQWGNTEAFF
V gene: TRBV3-1; D gene: -; clone size: many; J gene: TRBJ2-7; CDR3 DNA: TGTGCCAGCAGCCAAGAGGAGGCAGACGAGCAGTACTTC; CDR3 protein: CASSQEEADEQYF
V gene: TRBV24-1; D gene: -; clone size: -; J gene: TRBJ2-1; CDR3 DNA: TGTGCCACCAGTGATTACAATGAGCAGTTCTTC; CDR3 protein: CATSDYNEQFF
V gene: TRBV29-1; D gene: -; clone size: -; J gene: TRBJ1-1; CDR3 DNA: TGCAGCGTTGGTATGGGCGAAGCTTTCTTT; CDR3 protein: CSVGMGEAFF
V gene: TRBV11-2; D gene: -; clone size: many; J gene: TRBJ1-1; CDR3 DNA: TGTGCCAGCAGCCATAATAGGGGCCGGAACACTGAAGCTTTCTTT; CDR3 protein: CASSHNRGRNTEAFF
V gene: TRBV12-3/TRBV12-4; D gene: TRBD2; clone size: few; J gene: TRBJ2-1; CDR3 DNA: TGTGCCAGCAGTTTAACCTCACCGGGACTAGGCCAGAATTTTGAGCAGTTCTTC; CDR3 protein: CASSLTSPGLGQNFEQFF
V gene: TRBV5-1; D gene: TRBD2; clone size: many; J gene: TRBJ2-7; CDR3 DNA: TGCGCCAGCAGCTTACCTAGCGGGGTCACCTACGAGCAGTACTTC; CDR3 protein: CASSLPSGVTYEQYF
V gene: TRBV6-5; D gene: -; clone size: many; J gene: TRBJ1-1; CDR3 DNA: TGTGCCAGCAGTTACAAGGAGTTGGGGGCTTTCTTT; CDR3 protein: CASSYKELGAFF
V gene: TRBV19; D gene: TRBD1; clone size: many; J gene: TRBJ1-1; CDR3 DNA: TGTGCCAGTAGGTCCGGGACAGGGGCTGAAGCTTTCTTT; CDR3 protein: CASRSGTGAEAFF
V gene: TRBV28; D gene: -; clone size: many; J gene: TRBJ2-1; CDR3 DNA: TGTGCCAGCAGTCTCGGGACCAATGAGCAGTTCTTC; CDR3 protein: CASSLGTNEQFF
V gene: TRBV5-1; D gene: -; clone size: -; J gene: TRBJ2-7; CDR3 DNA: TGTGCCAGCAGCGACGGCGGTATGGACGAGCAGTACTTC; CDR3 protein: CASSDGGMDEQYF
V gene: TRBV24-1; D gene: -; clone size: many; J gene: TRBJ2-5; CDR3 DNA: TGTGCCACCAGTGATGACGTCGGGGCAGTCCAAGAGACCCAGTACTTC; CDR3 protein: CATSDDVGAVQETQYF
V gene: TRBV29-1; D gene: TRBD2; clone size: -; J gene: TRBJ2-1; CDR3 DNA: TGCAGCGTTGCGTCTAGCGGGAGAGGTAATGAGCAGTTCTTC; CDR3 protein: CSVASSGRGNEQFF
V gene: TRBV12-3/TRBV12-4; D gene: -; clone size: few; J gene: TRBJ1-3; CDR3 DNA: TGTGCCAGCAGTTTGCTCACGAGCTCTGGAAACACCATATATTTT; CDR3 protein: CASSLLTSSGNTIYF
V gene: TRBV5-4; D gene: TRBD2; clone size: -; J gene: TRBJ2-3; CDR3 DNA: TGTGCCAGCAGCATCGGGACTAGCGGGAGACTGAATACGCAGTATTTT; CDR3 protein: CASSIGTSGRLNTQYF
V gene: TRBV14; D gene: -; clone size: -; J gene: TRBJ2-3; CDR3 DNA: TGTGCCAGCAGCCAAGGGATTGTCCAGCAGTATTTT; CDR3 protein: CASSQGIVQQYF
V gene: TRBV27; D gene: -; clone size: -; J gene: TRBJ1-5; CDR3 DNA: TGTGCCAGCGGTTTAGGAAGCAATCAGCCCCAGCATTTT; CDR3 protein: CASGLGSNQPQHF
V gene: TRBV12-3/TRBV12-4; D gene: -; clone size: many; J gene: TRBJ2-3; CDR3 DNA: TGTGCCAGCAGAGGCGCGGAGGGGCTTGATACGCAGTATTTT; CDR3 protein: CASRGAEGLDTQYF